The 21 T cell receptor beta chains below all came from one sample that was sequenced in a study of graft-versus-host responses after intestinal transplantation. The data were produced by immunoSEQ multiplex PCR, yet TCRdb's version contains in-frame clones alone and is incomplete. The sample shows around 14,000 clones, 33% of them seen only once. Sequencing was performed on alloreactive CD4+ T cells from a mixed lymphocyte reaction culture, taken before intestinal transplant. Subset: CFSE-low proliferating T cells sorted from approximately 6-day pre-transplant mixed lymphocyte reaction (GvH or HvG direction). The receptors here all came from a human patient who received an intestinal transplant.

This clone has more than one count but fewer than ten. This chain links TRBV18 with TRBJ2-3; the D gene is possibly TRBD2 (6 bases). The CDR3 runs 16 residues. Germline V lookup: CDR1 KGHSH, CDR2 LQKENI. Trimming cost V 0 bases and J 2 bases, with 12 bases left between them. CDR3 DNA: TGTGCCAGCTCACCACCACGGAGGACTACCACAGATACGCAGTATTTT. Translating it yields CASSPPRRTTTDTQYF.

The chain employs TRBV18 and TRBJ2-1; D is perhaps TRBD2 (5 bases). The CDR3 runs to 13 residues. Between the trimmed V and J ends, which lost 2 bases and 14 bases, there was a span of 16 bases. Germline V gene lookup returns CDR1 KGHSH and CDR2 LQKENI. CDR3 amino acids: CASSPYLDGEKFF. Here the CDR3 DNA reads TGTGCCAGCTCACCATACCTAGACGGGGAAAAGTTCTTC.

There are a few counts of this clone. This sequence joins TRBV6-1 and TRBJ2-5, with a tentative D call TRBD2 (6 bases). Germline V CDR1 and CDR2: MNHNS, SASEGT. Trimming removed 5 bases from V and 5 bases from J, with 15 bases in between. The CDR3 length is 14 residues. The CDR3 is CASSQGPTRETQYF. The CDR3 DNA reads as TGTGCCAGCAGTCAGGGACCGACTAGGGAGACCCAGTACTTC.

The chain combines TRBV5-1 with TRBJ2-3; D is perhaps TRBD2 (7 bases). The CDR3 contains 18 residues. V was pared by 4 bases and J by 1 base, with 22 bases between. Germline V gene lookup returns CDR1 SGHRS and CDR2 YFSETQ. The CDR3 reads CASSPGASGPWGTDTQYF. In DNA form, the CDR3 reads TGCGCCAGCAGCCCGGGGGCTAGCGGACCCTGGGGCACAGATACGCAGTATTTT.

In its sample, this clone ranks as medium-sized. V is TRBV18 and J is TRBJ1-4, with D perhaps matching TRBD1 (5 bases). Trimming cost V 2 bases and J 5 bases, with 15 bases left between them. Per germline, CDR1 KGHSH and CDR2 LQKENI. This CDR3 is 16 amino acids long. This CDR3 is CASSPIRGEINEKLFF. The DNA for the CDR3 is TGTGCCAGCTCACCAATTCGGGGGGAGATAAATGAAAAACTGTTTTTT.

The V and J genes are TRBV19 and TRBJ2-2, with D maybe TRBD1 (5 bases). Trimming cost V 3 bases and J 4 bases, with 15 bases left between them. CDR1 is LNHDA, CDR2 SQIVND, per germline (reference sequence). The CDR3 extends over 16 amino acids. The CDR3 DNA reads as TGTGCCAGTAGTATCTCCCACAGGACACCCACCGGGGAGCTGTTTTTT. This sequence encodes CASSISHRTPTGELFF.

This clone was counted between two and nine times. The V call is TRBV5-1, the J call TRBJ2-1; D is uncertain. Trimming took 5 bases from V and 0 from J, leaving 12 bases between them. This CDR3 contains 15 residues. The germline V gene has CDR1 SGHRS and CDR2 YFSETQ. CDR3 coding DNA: TGCGCCAGCAGACCTTCTGGAAGCTCCTACAATGAGCAGTTCTTC. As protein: CASRPSGSSYNEQFF.

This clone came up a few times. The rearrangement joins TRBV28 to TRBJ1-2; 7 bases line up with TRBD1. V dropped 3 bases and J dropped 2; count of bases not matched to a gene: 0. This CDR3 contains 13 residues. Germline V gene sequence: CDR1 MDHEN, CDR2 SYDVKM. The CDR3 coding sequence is TGTGCCAGCAGTTTGACAGGGAACTATGGCTACACCTTC. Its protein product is CASSLTGNYGYTF.

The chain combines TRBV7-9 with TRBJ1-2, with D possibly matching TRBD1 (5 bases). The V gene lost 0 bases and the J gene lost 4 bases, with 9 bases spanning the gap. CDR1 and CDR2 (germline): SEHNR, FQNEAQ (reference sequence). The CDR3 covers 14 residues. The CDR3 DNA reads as TGTGCCAGCAGCTTAGCCGGCAGGGTCTATGGCTACACCTTC. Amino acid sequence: CASSLAGRVYGYTF.

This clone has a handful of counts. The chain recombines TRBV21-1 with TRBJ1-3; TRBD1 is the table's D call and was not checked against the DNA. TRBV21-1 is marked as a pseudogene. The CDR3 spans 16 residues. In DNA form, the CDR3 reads TGTGCCAGCAGCACACCCAGGAAAGTCTCTGGAAACACCATATATTTT. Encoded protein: CASSTPRKVSGNTIYF.

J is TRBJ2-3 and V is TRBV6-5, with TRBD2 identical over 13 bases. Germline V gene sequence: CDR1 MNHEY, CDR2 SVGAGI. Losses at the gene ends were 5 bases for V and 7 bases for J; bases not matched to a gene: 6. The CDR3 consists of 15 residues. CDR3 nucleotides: TGTGCCAGCAGTCCGAGGACTAGCGGGGGATATACGCAGTATTTT. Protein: CASSPRTSGGYTQYF.

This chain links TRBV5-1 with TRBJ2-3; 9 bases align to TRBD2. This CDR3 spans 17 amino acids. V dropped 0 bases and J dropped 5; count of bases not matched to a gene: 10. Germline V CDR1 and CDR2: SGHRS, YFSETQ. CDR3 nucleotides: TGCGCCAGCAGCTTGGCCGTTGCGGGAGGGCCGGGAGATACGCAGTATTTT. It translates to CASSLAVAGGPGDTQYF.

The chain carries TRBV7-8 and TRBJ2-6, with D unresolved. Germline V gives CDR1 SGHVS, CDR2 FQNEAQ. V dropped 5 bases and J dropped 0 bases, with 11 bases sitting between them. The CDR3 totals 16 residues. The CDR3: CASSEDPGSGANVLTF. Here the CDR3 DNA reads TGTGCCAGCAGCGAGGATCCGGGCTCTGGGGCCAACGTCCTGACTTTC.

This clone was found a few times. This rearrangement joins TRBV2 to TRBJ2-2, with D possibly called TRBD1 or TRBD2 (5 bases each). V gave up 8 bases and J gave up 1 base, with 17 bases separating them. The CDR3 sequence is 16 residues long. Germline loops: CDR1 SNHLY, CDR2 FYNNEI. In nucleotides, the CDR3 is TGTGCCAGCCACGGCCGGGGCTCGCTGAACACCGGGGAGCTGTTTTTT. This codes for CASHGRGSLNTGELFF. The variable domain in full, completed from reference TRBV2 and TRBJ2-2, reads EPEVTQTPSHQVTQMGQEVILRCVPISNHLYFYWYRQILGQKVEFLVSFYNNEISEKSEIFDDQFSVERPDGSNFTLKIRSTKLEDSAMYFCASHGRGSLNTGELFFGEGSRLTVL.

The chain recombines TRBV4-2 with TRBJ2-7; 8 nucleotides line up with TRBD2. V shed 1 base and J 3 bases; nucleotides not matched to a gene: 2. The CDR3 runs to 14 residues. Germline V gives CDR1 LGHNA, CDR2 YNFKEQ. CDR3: CASSQAAGGYEQYF. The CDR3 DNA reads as TGTGCCAGCAGCCAAGCGGCGGGAGGCTACGAGCAGTACTTC.

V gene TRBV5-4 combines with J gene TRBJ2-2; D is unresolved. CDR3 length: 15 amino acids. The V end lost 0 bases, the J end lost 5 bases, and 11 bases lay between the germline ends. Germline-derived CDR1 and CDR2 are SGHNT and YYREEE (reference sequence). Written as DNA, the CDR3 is TGTGCCAGCAGCTTGGCTGGGGTGGGGACCGGGGAGCTGTTTTTT. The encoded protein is CASSLAGVGTGELFF.

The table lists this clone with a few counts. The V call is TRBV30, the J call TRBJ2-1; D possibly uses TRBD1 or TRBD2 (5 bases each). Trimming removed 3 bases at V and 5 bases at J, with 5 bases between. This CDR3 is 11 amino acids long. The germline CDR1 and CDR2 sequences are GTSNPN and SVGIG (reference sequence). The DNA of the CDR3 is TGTGCCTGGAGGGGGGACAATGAGCAGTTCTTC. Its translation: CAWRGDNEQFF.

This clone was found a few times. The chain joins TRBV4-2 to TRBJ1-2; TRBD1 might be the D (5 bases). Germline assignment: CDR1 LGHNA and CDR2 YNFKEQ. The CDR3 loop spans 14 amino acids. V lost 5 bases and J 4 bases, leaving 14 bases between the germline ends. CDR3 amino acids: CASSLDPGVYGYTF. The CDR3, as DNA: TGTGCCAGCAGCTTGGATCCGGGGGTCTATGGCTACACCTTC.

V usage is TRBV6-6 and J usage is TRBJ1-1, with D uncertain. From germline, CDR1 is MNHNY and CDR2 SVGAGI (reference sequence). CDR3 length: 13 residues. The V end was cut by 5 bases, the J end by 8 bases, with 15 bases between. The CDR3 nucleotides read TGTGCCAGCAGTGCCGTCGGACGGAAGGAAGCTTTCTTT. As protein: CASSAVGRKEAFF.

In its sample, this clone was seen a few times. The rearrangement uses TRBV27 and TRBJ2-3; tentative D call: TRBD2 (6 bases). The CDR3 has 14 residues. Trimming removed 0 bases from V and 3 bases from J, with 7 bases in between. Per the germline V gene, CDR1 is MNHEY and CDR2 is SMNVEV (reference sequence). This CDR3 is CASSLSLATDTQYF. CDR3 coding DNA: TGTGCCAGCAGTTTATCGCTAGCGACAGATACGCAGTATTTT.

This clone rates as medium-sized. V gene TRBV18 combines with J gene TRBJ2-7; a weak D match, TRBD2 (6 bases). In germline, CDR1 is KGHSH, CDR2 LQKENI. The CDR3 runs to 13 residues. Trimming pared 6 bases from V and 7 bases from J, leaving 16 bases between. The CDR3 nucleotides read TGTGCCAGCTCGCAAAGGACGGCGGGAGAGCAGTACTTC. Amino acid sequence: CASSQRTAGEQYF.